This T cell receptor beta chain was captured in a study of radiation and T cells in renal cell carcinoma. Time point: blood 2 weeks post-SBRT. Specified treatment: 15 Gy SBRT to primary tumor, nephrectomy 4 weeks later. The V gene's germline CDR1 is MNHEY and CDR2 SVGAGI. The CDR3 totals 13 residues. J gave up 7 bases and V 5 bases, and 6 bases lay outside the gene matches. Assay: immunoSEQ multiplex PCR; the TCRdb copy retains only in-frame clones and omits some. Of more than 150,000 clones listed, around 90% are singletons. This sequence joins TRBV6-5 and TRBJ1-2; 8 nucleotides match TRBD1. The material sequenced was blood, taken from a patient whose treatment included radiotherapy and nephrectomy. The receptor was derived from a woman aged 50 to 65 with renal cell carcinoma. The CDR3 here is CASSEDRAGGYTF. Here the CDR3 DNA reads TGTGCCAGCAGTGAGGACAGGGCCGGTGGCTACACCTTC.